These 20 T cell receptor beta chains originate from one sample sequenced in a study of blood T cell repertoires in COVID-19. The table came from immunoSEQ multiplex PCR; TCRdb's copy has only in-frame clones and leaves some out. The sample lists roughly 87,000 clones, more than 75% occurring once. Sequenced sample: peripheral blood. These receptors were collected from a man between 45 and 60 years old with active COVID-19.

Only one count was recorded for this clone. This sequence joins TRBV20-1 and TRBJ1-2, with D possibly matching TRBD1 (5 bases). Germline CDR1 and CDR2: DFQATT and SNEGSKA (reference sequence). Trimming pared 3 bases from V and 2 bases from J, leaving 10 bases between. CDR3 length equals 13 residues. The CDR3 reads CSASRQGNYGYTF. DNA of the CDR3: TGCAGTGCTAGTAGGCAGGGAAACTATGGCTACACCTTC.

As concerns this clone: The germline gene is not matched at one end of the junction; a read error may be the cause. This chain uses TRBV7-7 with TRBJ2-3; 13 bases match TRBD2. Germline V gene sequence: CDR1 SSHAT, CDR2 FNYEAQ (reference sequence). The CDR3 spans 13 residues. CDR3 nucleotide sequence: TGTGCTAGCAGCAGTGGGACTAGCGGGGAGCAGTATTTT. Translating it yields CASSSGTSGEQYF.

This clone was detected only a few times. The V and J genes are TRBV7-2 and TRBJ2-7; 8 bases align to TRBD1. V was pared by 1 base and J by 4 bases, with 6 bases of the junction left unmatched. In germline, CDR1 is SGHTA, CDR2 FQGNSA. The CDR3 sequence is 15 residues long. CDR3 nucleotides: TGTGCCAGCAGCTTAGAGGTTACAGGGGGATACGAGCAGTACTTC. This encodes CASSLEVTGGYEQYF. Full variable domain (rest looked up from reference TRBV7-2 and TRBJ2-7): GAGVSQSPSNKVTEKGKDVELRCDPISGHTALYWYRQSLGQGLEFLIYFQGNSAPDKSGLPSDRFSAERTGGSVSTLTIQRTQQEDSAVYLCASSLEVTGGYEQYFGPGTRLTVT.

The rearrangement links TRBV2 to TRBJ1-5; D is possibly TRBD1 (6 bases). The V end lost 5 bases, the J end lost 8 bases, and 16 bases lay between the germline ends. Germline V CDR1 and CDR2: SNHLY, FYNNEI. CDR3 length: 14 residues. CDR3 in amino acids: CASSSGGGPEPQHF. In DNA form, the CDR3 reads TGTGCCAGCAGTTCGGGGGGGGGCCCGGAGCCCCAGCATTTT.

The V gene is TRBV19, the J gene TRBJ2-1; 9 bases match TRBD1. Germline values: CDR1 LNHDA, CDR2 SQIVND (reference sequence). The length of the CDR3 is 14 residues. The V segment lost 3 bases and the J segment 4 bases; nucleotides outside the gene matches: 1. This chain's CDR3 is CASSMGTGYNEQFF. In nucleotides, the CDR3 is TGTGCCAGTAGTATGGGGACAGGGTACAATGAGCAGTTCTTC.

CDR3 nucleotides: TGTGCCAGCAGTATTACCTCGGGATTTGGTGGCTACACCTTC. Its translation: CASSITSGFGGYTF. The V call is TRBV6-2 or TRBV6-3, the J call TRBJ1-2; no reliable D call. Germline values: CDR1 MNHEY, CDR2 SVGEGT. This CDR3 has 14 residues. Trimming left V 5 bases short and J 7 bases short, with 17 bases between.

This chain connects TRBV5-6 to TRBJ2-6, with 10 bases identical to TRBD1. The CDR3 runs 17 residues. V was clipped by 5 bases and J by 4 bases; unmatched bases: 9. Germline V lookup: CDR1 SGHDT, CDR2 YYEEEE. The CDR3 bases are TGTGCCAGCAGGAAATTTAGACAGGGGGCAGGGGCCAACGTCCTGACTTTC. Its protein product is CASRKFRQGAGANVLTF.

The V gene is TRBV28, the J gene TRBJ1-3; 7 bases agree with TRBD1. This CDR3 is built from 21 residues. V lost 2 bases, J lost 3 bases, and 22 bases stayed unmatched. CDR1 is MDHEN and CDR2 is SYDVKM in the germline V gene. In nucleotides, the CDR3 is TGTGCCAGCAGTTTAGAACCCTCTACCGGGACAGTTCTCGAGGGTGGAAACACCATATATTTT. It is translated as CASSLEPSTGTVLEGGNTIYF.

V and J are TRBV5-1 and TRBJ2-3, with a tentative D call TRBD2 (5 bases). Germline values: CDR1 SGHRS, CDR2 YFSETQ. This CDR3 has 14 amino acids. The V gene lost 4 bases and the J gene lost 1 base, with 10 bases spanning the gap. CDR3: CASSPDSGTDTQYF. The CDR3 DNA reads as TGCGCCAGCAGCCCGGACTCAGGCACAGATACGCAGTATTTT.

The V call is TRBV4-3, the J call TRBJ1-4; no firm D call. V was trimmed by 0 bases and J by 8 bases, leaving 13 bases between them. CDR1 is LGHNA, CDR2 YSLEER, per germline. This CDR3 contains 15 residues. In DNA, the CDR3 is TGCGCCAGCAGCCAAGATTGGTCCCGGGTAGAAAAACTGTTTTTT. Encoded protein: CASSQDWSRVEKLFF.

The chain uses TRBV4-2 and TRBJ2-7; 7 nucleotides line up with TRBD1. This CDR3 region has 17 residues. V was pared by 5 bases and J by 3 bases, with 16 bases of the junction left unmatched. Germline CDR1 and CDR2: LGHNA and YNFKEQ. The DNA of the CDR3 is TGTGCCAGCAGCAGGGACCTAGGGGGACAGACGAACTACGAGCAGTACTTC. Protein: CASSRDLGGQTNYEQYF.

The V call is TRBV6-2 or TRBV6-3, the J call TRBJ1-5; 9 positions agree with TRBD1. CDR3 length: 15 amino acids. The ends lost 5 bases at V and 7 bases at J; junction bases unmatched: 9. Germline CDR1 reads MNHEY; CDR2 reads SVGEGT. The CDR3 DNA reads TGTGCCAGCAGTCTTTGGACAGGGGACATGCAGCCCCAGCATTTT. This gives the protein CASSLWTGDMQPQHF.

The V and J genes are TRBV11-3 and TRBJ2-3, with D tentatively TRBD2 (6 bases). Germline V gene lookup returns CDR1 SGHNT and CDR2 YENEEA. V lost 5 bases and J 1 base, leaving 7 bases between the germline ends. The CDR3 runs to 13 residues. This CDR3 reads CASSPGGTDTQYF. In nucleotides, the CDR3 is TGTGCCAGCAGCCCGGGGGGCACAGATACGCAGTATTTT.

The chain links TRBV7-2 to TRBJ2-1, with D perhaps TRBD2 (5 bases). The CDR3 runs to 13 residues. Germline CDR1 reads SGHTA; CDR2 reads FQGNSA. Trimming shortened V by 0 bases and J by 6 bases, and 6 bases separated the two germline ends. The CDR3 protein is CASSLAGANEQFF. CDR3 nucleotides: TGTGCCAGCAGCTTAGCGGGAGCCAATGAGCAGTTCTTC.

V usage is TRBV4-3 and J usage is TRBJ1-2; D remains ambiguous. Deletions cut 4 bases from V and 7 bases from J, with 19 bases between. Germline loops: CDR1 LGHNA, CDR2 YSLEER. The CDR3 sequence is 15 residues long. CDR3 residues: CASSPLFELPSGYTF. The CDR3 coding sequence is TGCGCCAGCAGCCCCCTGTTTGAGCTCCCCTCTGGCTACACCTTC.

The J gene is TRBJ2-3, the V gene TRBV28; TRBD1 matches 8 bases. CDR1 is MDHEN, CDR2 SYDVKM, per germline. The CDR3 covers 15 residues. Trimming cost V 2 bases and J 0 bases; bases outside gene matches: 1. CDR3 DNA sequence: TGTGCCAGCAGTTTAGACAGGGGAAGCACAGATACGCAGTATTTT. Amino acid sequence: CASSLDRGSTDTQYF.

The CDR3 sequence is CASSPSQGSSYEQYF. The CDR3 nucleotides are TGTGCCAGCTCACCCTCACAGGGAAGCTCCTACGAGCAGTACTTC. The genes are TRBV18 and TRBJ2-7, with D perhaps matching TRBD1 (6 bases). Germline CDR1 reads KGHSH; CDR2 reads LQKENI. Trimming removed 3 bases at V and 0 bases at J, with 12 bases between. The CDR3 spans 15 residues.

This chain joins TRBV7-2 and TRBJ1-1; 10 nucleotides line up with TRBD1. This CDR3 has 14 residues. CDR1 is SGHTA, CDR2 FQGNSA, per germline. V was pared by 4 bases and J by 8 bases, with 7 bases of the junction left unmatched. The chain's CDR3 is CASSSDRGRDEAFF. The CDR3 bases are TGTGCCAGCAGCTCGGACAGGGGGAGAGACGAAGCTTTCTTT.

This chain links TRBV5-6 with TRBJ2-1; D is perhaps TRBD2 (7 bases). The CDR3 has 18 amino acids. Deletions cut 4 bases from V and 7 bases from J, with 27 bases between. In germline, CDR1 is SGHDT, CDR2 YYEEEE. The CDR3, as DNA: TGTGCCAGCAGCCGCGTCGGGGGGCCTGTCTCCACGGCTAATGAGCAGTTCTTC. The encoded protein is CASSRVGGPVSTANEQFF.

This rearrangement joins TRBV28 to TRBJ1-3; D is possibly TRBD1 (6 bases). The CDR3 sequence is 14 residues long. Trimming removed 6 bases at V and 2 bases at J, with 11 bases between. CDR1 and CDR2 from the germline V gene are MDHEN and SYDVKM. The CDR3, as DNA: TGTGCCAGCAGAAAAGGGGGGGCTGGAAACACCATATATTTT. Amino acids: CASRKGGAGNTIYF. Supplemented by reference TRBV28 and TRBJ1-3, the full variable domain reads DVKVTQSSRYLVKRTGEKVFLECVQDMDHENMFWYRQDPGLGLRLIYFSYDVKMKEKGDIPEGYSVSREKKERFSLILESASTNQTSMYLCASRKGGAGNTIYFGEGSWLTVV.